The next 3 T cell receptor beta chains were all read from a single sample in a study of shared clonotypes between healthy human individuals. The repertoire was sequenced with immunoSEQ multiplex PCR; TCRdb's copy has only in-frame clones and lacks some. The sample lists hundreds of thousands of clones; around 92% were seen once. Naive CD8 cells lacked CD45RO and underwent positive selection for CCR7, leaving out terminally differentiated effector memory CD45RA+ cells. Sequenced sample: naive CD8+ T cells sorted from blood. These TCRs come from a man aged 25 to 40 in good health.

V and J are TRBV7-9 and TRBJ2-3; 13 nucleotides line up with TRBD2. V trimming: 2 bases; J trimming: 4 bases; junction bases outside the gene matches: 6. Germline V gene data show CDR1 as SEHNR and CDR2 as FQNEAQ (reference sequence). CDR3 length equals 17 residues. CDR3 bases: TGTGCCAGCAGCTTATCAACTAGCGGGAGGGTAGCAGATACGCAGTATTTT. Translating it yields CASSLSTSGRVADTQYF.

The chain joins TRBV11-2 to TRBJ2-2; TRBD1 is a possible D gene (6 bases). Germline CDR1 SGHAT, CDR2 FQNNGV. This CDR3 region has 14 residues. The V and J ends lost 5 bases and 5 bases respectively, with 12 bases between them. For the CDR3, the DNA is TGTGCCAGCAGCGCGTGGACAGTTACCGGGGAGCTGTTTTTT. Its protein is CASSAWTVTGELFF.

The rearrangement uses TRBV7-9 and TRBJ1-1; possibly TRBD1 for D (6 bases). The germline V gene has CDR1 SEHNR and CDR2 FQNEAQ (reference sequence). The CDR3 contains 12 residues. V was pared by 5 bases and J by 7 bases, with 11 bases between. CDR3 in DNA: TGTGCCAGCAGCCGAGGGGGGATTGAAGCTTTCTTT. This codes for CASSRGGIEAFF.